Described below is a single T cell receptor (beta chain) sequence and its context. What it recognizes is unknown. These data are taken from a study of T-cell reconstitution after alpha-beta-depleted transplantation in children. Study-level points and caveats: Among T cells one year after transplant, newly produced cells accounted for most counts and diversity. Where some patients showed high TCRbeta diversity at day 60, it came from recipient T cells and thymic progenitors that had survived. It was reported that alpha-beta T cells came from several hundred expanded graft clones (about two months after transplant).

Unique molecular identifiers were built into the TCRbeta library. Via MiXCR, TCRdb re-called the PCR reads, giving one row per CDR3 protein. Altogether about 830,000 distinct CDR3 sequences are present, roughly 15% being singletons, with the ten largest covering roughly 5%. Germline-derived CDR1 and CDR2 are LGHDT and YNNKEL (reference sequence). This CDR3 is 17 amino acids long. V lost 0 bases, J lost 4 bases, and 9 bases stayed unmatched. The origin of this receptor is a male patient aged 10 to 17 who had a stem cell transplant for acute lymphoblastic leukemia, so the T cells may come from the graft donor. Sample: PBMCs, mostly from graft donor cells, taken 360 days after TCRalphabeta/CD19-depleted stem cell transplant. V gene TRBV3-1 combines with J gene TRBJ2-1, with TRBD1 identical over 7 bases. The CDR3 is CASSQDPGQSNYNEQFF. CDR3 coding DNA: TGTGCCAGCAGCCAAGATCCGGGACAGTCCAATTACAATGAGCAGTTCTTC.